The 20 T cell receptor beta chains reported below all come from one sample, sequenced in a study of blood T cell repertoires in COVID-19. TCRdb keeps only in-frame clones here, not all; method: immunoSEQ multiplex PCR. The top ten clones hold around 3% of a sample with hundreds of thousands of clones, 89% of them seen once. Sequenced: peripheral blood. These receptors all stem from a young woman with COVID-19, enrolled during active disease.

This chain uses TRBV6-6 with TRBJ1-2, with D unresolved. Trimming left V 5 bases short and J 1 base short, with 8 bases between. Germline lookup yields CDR1 MNHNY and CDR2 SVGAGI (reference sequence). This CDR3 is built from 13 residues. CDR3 DNA sequence: TGTGCCAGCAGTCCGAGGGATAACTATGGCTACACCTTC. This translates into CASSPRDNYGYTF.

The chain is built from TRBV12-3 or TRBV12-4 and TRBJ1-2; possibly TRBD1 for D (5 bases). V was pared by 3 bases and J by 6 bases, with 11 bases between. This CDR3 contains 13 residues. CDR3 in DNA: TGTGCCAGCAGTTTCAGGGTGTCGGATGGCTACACCTTC. It specifies CASSFRVSDGYTF.

The chain is built from TRBV5-8 and TRBJ1-1, with TRBD1 identical over 8 bases. Germline V gene lookup returns CDR1 SGHTS and CDR2 YDEGEE. The CDR3 is 17 amino acids. V lost 0 bases, J lost 5 bases, and 12 bases stayed unmatched. CDR3 sequence reads: CASSLEFGTGGRTEAFF. The CDR3 DNA is TGTGCCAGCAGCTTGGAATTTGGTACAGGGGGAAGGACTGAAGCTTTCTTT.

The genes are TRBV24-1 and TRBJ1-1; weak D call: TRBD1 (5 bases). From germline, CDR1 is KGHDR and CDR2 SFDVKD. Trimming removed 4 bases from V and 7 bases from J, with 21 bases in between. The CDR3 spans 16 residues. DNA for the CDR3: TGTGCCACCAGTGACCAGAATCGGGGGGGGGTCTTTGAAGCTTTCTTT. The encoded protein is CATSDQNRGGVFEAFF.

The chain is built from TRBV25-1 and TRBJ2-5; possible D gene TRBD1, 6 bases. Per germline, CDR1 MGHDK and CDR2 SYGVNS. CDR3 length equals 13 residues. The ends were cut back, 10 bases at V and 5 bases at J, with 17 bases in the middle. CDR3 in DNA: TGTGCCACCTCAGAAGGGGGTCGGGAGACCCAGTACTTC. Its protein product is CATSEGGRETQYF.

The chain employs TRBV7-9 and TRBJ2-1; 7 bases fit TRBD2. Germline assignment: CDR1 SEHNR and CDR2 FQNEAQ (reference sequence). This CDR3 has 13 residues. The trim removed 0 bases at V and 9 bases at J, leaving 2 bases unmatched. CDR3 protein: CASSLAERGEQFF. CDR3 DNA: TGTGCCAGCAGCTTAGCTGAGCGGGGTGAGCAGTTCTTC.

V gene TRBV4-1 combines with J gene TRBJ2-3; 11 nucleotides line up with TRBD2. The ends lost 5 bases at V and 1 base at J; junction bases unmatched: 2. CDR3 length: 15 residues. Germline V CDR1 and CDR2: MGHRA, YSYEKL. CDR3 amino acids: CASSKLAGGTDTQYF. The CDR3 DNA reads TGCGCCAGCAGCAAACTAGCGGGAGGCACAGATACGCAGTATTTT.

The gene calls are TRBV10-1 and TRBJ2-7; 11 nucleotides match TRBD2. The CDR3 spans 16 residues. Trimming at V came to 3 bases and at J to 1 base, leaving 5 bases not matched to a gene. Per germline, CDR1 WNHNN and CDR2 SYGVQD (reference sequence). The CDR3 protein is CASSDYRTSGSYEQYV. The CDR3 nucleotides are TGCGCCAGCAGTGATTATCGGACTAGCGGGTCCTACGAGCAGTACGTC.

The chain couples TRBV4-1 to TRBJ1-4; 7 bases line up with TRBD1. This CDR3 comprises 13 residues. The V gene's germline CDR1 is MGHRA and CDR2 YSYEKL. Unmatched junction bases numbered 6, after V lost 2 bases and J lost 12 bases. Written as DNA, the CDR3 is TGCGCCAGCAGCCAATCCAGACAGGGCCAACTGTTTTTT. This codes for CASSQSRQGQLFF.

The rearrangement joins TRBV19 to TRBJ2-2, with 7 positions matching TRBD2. In germline, CDR1 is LNHDA, CDR2 SQIVND (reference sequence). Trimming took 6 bases from V and 1 from J; bases not matched to a gene: 5. This CDR3 spans 15 amino acids. CDR3 DNA: TGTGCCAGTAGAGGGGTAGCGGGGAACACCGGGGAGCTGTTTTTT. It is translated as CASRGVAGNTGELFF.

The chain couples TRBV19 to TRBJ2-3; no clear D gene. This CDR3 has 15 residues. Germline assignment: CDR1 LNHDA and CDR2 SQIVND (reference sequence). Trimming took 3 bases from V and 1 from J, leaving 11 bases between them. CDR3 amino acids: CASSIGASGTDTQYF. The CDR3 nucleotides are TGTGCCAGTAGTATCGGAGCCAGCGGCACAGATACGCAGTATTTT.

This sequence joins TRBV10-3 and TRBJ2-2, with D hard to call. Germline CDR1 is ENHRY and CDR2 is SYGVKD. Trimming left V 4 bases short and J 6 bases short, with 12 bases between. The CDR3 has 14 residues. The CDR3 coding sequence is TGTGCCATCAGTGTTTATGGTAGCTCCGGGGAGCTGTTTTTT. Its translation: CAISVYGSSGELFF.

The chain recombines TRBV11-3 with TRBJ2-2; no firm D call. The CDR3 is made up of 11 amino acids. V was cut by 3 bases and J by 7 bases, with 3 bases left in between. Looked up from germline, CDR1 is SGHNT and CDR2 is YENEEA. CDR3 protein: CASSFHGELFF. DNA for the CDR3: TGTGCCAGCAGCTTCCACGGGGAGCTGTTTTTT.

This clone has a handful of counts. The chain carries TRBV6-6 and TRBJ1-1; tentatively, D is TRBD1 (6 bases). Trimming took 5 bases from V and 2 from J, leaving 12 bases between them. CDR1 MNHNY and CDR2 SVGAGI come from the germline V gene (reference sequence). The CDR3 contains 14 residues. Written as DNA, the CDR3 is TGTGCCAGCAGTACAGGGTACCCCAACACTGAAGCTTTCTTT. Its translation is CASSTGYPNTEAFF.

The chain joins TRBV27 to TRBJ2-1, with TRBD2 identical over 10 bases. This CDR3 is 16 amino acids long. In germline, CDR1 is MNHEY, CDR2 SMNVEV (reference sequence). V lost 1 base, J lost 5 bases, and 5 bases stayed unmatched. The CDR3 sequence is CASSLLGLATNNEQFF. CDR3 coding DNA: TGTGCCAGCAGTTTATTGGGACTAGCGACTAACAATGAGCAGTTCTTC.

The genes are TRBV7-2 and TRBJ2-1; D gene ambiguous. The CDR3 sequence is 15 residues long. The V and J ends lost 1 base and 1 base respectively, with 8 bases between them. Germline V gene data show CDR1 as SGHTA and CDR2 as FQGNSA. The CDR3: CASSLDKESYNEQFF. The CDR3 DNA follows: TGTGCCAGCAGCTTAGATAAGGAGTCCTACAATGAGCAGTTCTTC. The full variable domain, with the rest looked up from reference TRBV7-2 and TRBJ2-1, is GAGVSQSPSNKVTEKGKDVELRCDPISGHTALYWYRQSLGQGLEFLIYFQGNSAPDKSGLPSDRFSAERTGGSVSTLTIQRTQQEDSAVYLCASSLDKESYNEQFFGPGTRLTVL.

The V and J genes are TRBV3-1 (or the pseudogene TRBV3-2) and TRBJ1-1; no clear D gene. CDR1 and CDR2 (germline): LGHDT, YNNKEL (reference sequence). This CDR3 spans 9 amino acids. With 7 bases removed from V and 11 bases from J, the gap between germline ends came to 8 bases. The CDR3 DNA follows: TGTGCCAGCACCCTATGTGCTTTCTTT. Translating gives CASTLCAFF.

The chain combines TRBV3-1 (or the pseudogene TRBV3-2) with TRBJ2-7; D uncertain. CDR3 length: 13 residues. V was clipped by 0 bases and J by 4 bases, with 7 bases between them. The V gene's germline CDR1 is LGHDT and CDR2 YNNKEL (reference sequence). The DNA for the CDR3 is TGTGCCAGCAGCCAAGATAGAGAGTACGAGCAGTACTTC. Its translation is CASSQDREYEQYF.

This sequence joins TRBV5-6 and TRBJ1-4; 7 bases align to TRBD1. V lost 4 bases to trimming and J lost 8 bases; unmatched junction nucleotides: 11. In germline, CDR1 is SGHDT, CDR2 YYEEEE. The length of the CDR3 is 15 residues. In DNA, the CDR3 is TGTGCCAGCAGCCATGGACAGGCCACGAGGGAAAAACTGTTTTTT. Its translation: CASSHGQATREKLFF.

This sequence joins TRBV6-5 and TRBJ2-1, with D perhaps matching TRBD2 (6 bases). Germline CDR1 reads MNHEY; CDR2 reads SVGAGI. Trimming cost V 8 bases and J 4 bases, with 15 bases left between them. The CDR3 totals 14 residues. The DNA for the CDR3 is TGTGCCAGCGGTTTGGCGGGGCGGTACAATGAGCAGTTCTTC. Translating gives CASGLAGRYNEQFF.